This entry concerns a single T cell receptor (beta chain). Its antigen is not identified. These data originate in a study of T-cell memory formation after mild COVID-19. Findings and limits, study-wide: Detection of some responders pre-infection suggested pre-existing cross-reactive memory T cells participated. Specificity for SARS-CoV-2 was not confirmed among the second-wave clones peaking on day 37. Clones contracting over day 15 to 85 were CD4/CD8 balanced, with later expanders leaning CD4+.

Trimming took off 0 bases at V and 1 base at J, with 6 bases between the two ends. The CDR3 loop spans 14 amino acids. In germline, CDR1 is LGHDT, CDR2 YNNKEL (reference sequence). Libraries for TCRalpha and TCRbeta carried sample barcodes and unique molecular identifiers via 5'RACE. TCRdb passed the 5' RACE reads through MiXCR, listing each CDR3 protein once. The repertoire includes fewer than 150,000 distinct CDR3 sequences, about a sixth of them detected once, and 5.2% sits in the top ten. The sequence came from a young man who had mild COVID-19 (a few samples of this study predate the infection). Cell type and time point are not known. The specimen sequenced was PBMCs or a T cell subset sorted from them (not recorded which). The chain is built from TRBV3-1 and TRBJ2-5, with D unresolved. The CDR3 sequence is CASSQDGSQETQYF. For the CDR3, the DNA is TGTGCCAGCAGCCAAGACGGTTCCCAAGAGACCCAGTACTTC.